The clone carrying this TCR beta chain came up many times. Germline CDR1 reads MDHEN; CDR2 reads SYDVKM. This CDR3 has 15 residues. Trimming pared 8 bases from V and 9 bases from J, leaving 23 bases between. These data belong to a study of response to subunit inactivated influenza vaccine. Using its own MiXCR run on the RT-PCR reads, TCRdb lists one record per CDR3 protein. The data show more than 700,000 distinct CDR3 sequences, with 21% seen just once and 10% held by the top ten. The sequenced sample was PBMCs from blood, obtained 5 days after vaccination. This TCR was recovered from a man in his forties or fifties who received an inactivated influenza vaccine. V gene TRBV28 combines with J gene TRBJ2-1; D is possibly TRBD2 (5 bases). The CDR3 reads CASHGVNRFVGEQFF. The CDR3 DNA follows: TGTGCCAGCCACGGGGTAAATCGTTTCGTTGGTGAGCAGTTCTTC.